This TCR beta chain is from a study of OX40 agonist ivuxolimab in advanced cancers. Study background: Mean age about 60 years, range roughly 20 to 85; nearly 85% male. Eligibility admitted prior anti-PD-1, anti-PD-L1 or anti-CTLA-4 therapy; roughly 39% had some.

The study's findings and limits: The 0.1-3.0 mg/kg partial responders had among the lowest clonal expansion.

Worth noting for this clone: What it recognizes is unknown.

Some clones are missing from TCRdb's copy, which holds only in-frame ones; the method was immunoSEQ multiplex PCR. The repertoire holds 65,000 to 100,000 clones, 80% to 90% seen once, with 6.5% to 8% in the top ten. Source: CD4+ or CD8+ T cells sorted from blood, taken in a trial of the OX40 agonist ivuxolimab. This receptor was identified in an adult with an advanced solid tumor such as melanoma, head and neck, liver or kidney cancer.

CDR3 nucleotide sequence: TGTGCCAGCAGCTCGGGATTTCAGGGGGAGCTGTTTTTT. Encoded protein: CASSSGFQGELFF. The chain is built from TRBV7-3 and TRBJ2-2, with D perhaps matching TRBD2 (5 bases). Trimming took off 4 bases at V and 8 bases at J, with 11 bases between the two ends. Germline V gene sequence: CDR1 SGHTA, CDR2 FQGTGA. The CDR3 is made up of 13 amino acids.